The rows below give T cell receptor beta chains drawn from one sample of a study of CD8 T cells in ankylosing spondylitis. Via MiXCR, TCRdb re-called the 5' RACE reads, giving one row per CDR3 protein. In the table there are more than 250,000 distinct CDR3 sequences, 7% to 9% of which are singletons. The source material was blood, either unsorted or a sorted T cell fraction (not recorded which). Receptors originate from a male donor with ankylosing spondylitis. The CDR3 runs from the conserved cysteine through the conserved F or W. Each record gives: clone size, D gene, J gene, V gene, CDR3 protein, CDR3 DNA. A D gene is named only where the DNA matches it firmly. Only part of the rows carry a size: once, few, many, or a class if the clone is expanded.

abundance: -; d_gene: TRBD2; j_gene: TRBJ2-7; v_gene: TRBV7-9; CDR3aa: CASSSLVGRGSPYEQYF; CDR3nt: TGTGCCAGCAGCTCACTAGTCGGGCGCGGGAGCCCCTACGAGCAGTACTTC
abundance: few; d_gene: -; j_gene: TRBJ2-1; v_gene: TRBV29-1; CDR3aa: CSVKLVGGWNEQFF; CDR3nt: TGCAGCGTCAAACTAGTGGGGGGCTGGAATGAGCAGTTCTTC
abundance: few; d_gene: TRBD2; j_gene: TRBJ2-1; v_gene: TRBV27; CDR3aa: CASSGRTSGTYNEQFF; CDR3nt: TGTGCCAGCAGTGGACGGACTAGCGGGACCTACAATGAGCAGTTCTTC
abundance: many; d_gene: -; j_gene: TRBJ1-2; v_gene: TRBV10-3; CDR3aa: CAITHGGNYGYTF; CDR3nt: TGTGCCATCACCCACGGGGGCAACTATGGCTACACCTTC
abundance: few; d_gene: -; j_gene: TRBJ2-3; v_gene: TRBV28; CDR3aa: CASSPHSTDTQYF; CDR3nt: TGTGCCAGCAGTCCCCACAGCACAGATACGCAGTATTTT
abundance: few; d_gene: -; j_gene: TRBJ2-7; v_gene: TRBV28; CDR3aa: CASSLSRQPYEQYF; CDR3nt: TGTGCCAGCAGTTTATCCCGACAGCCCTACGAGCAGTACTTC
abundance: many; d_gene: TRBD1; j_gene: TRBJ2-4; v_gene: TRBV29-1; CDR3aa: CSVTGTGAKNIQYF; CDR3nt: TGCAGCGTCACGGGGACAGGAGCCAAAAACATTCAGTACTTC
abundance: few; d_gene: TRBD1; j_gene: TRBJ2-7; v_gene: TRBV29-1; CDR3aa: CSVVFGTVTYEQYF; CDR3nt: TGCAGCGTTGTCTTCGGGACAGTAACCTACGAGCAGTACTTC
abundance: few; d_gene: TRBD2; j_gene: TRBJ2-1; v_gene: TRBV12-3/TRBV12-4; CDR3aa: CASTPSGRVGEQFF; CDR3nt: TGTGCCAGCACCCCGAGCGGGAGGGTCGGTGAGCAGTTCTTC
abundance: -; d_gene: -; j_gene: TRBJ2-7; v_gene: TRBV27; CDR3aa: CASSLMASAASEQHF; CDR3nt: TGTGCCAGCAGTTTAATGGCTAGCGCGGCCTCCGAGCAGCACTTC
abundance: few; d_gene: -; j_gene: TRBJ1-2; v_gene: TRBV20-1; CDR3aa: CSARGPGENNYGYTF; CDR3nt: TGCAGTGCTAGAGGTCCCGGGGAAAATAACTATGGCTACACCTTC